This T cell receptor (beta chain) is drawn from a study of radiotherapy plus CTLA-4 blockade in lung cancer. As for the study in general: Across the patients, objective responses occurred in about 19%, and disease control in 30% to 40%. Study-level findings and limits: Best predicting response, reportedly, were early blood T cell clone dynamics, with interferon-beta.

About this clone: Antigen unknown.

Assay used: immunoSEQ multiplex PCR; TCRdb lists only in-frame clones, some missing. The sample carries approximately 33,000 clones, almost 80% recorded once. Focal radiation plus CTLA-4 blockade with ipilimumab was administered to patients who had chemo-refractory metastatic non-small-cell lung cancer. Sample: peripheral blood, taken from a patient treated with radiotherapy plus ipilimumab. This TCR came from a human donor with non-small cell lung cancer who had stable disease on radiotherapy plus ipilimumab.

CDR3: CASLSPSASGANVLTF. The CDR3 DNA reads TGTGCCAGCCTATCTCCCTCAGCCTCTGGGGCCAACGTCCTGACTTTC. The V call is TRBV9, the J call TRBJ2-6; no reliable D call. Per germline, CDR1 SGDLS and CDR2 YYNGEE. The CDR3 length is 16 residues. Between the trimmed V and J ends, which lost 7 bases and 0 bases, there was a span of 14 bases.